What follows are 32 T cell receptor beta chains derived from one specimen sequenced in a study of CD8+ T cells in alopecia areata. Following RNA extraction, reverse transcription yielded cDNA that acted as the sequencing template. Some clones are missing from TCRdb's copy, which holds only in-frame ones; the method was immunoSEQ multiplex PCR. The sample yields almost 250,000 clones, 65% to 70% seen once. This sample comprised CD4+ T cells sorted from blood, obtained at week 0. Source of these receptors: a human donor with alopecia areata.

The CDR3 region has the DNA TGTGCCAGCAGTGTACAACTTAACCAGCCCCAGCATTTT. Amino acids: CASSVQLNQPQHF. The chain employs TRBV2 and TRBJ1-5; no clear D gene. Trimming left V 4 bases short and J 7 bases short, with 11 bases between. In germline, CDR1 is SNHLY, CDR2 FYNNEI. The CDR3 is 13 residues long.

The rearrangement joins TRBV30 to TRBJ1-1; no definite D call. The germline CDR1 and CDR2 sequences are GTSNPN and SVGIG (reference sequence). The CDR3 sequence is 13 residues long. Trimming removed 0 bases from V and 0 bases from J, with 5 bases in between. The CDR3 loop reads CAWSVYLNTEAFF. The CDR3, as DNA: TGTGCCTGGAGTGTATACCTGAACACTGAAGCTTTCTTT.

Remarks on this clone: The identical CDR3 is also encoded by other nucleotide sequences in the sample. The V call is TRBV29-1, the J call TRBJ1-2; the D gene is possibly TRBD1 (6 bases). V shed 0 bases and J shed 5 bases, with 7 bases lying between them. The germline V gene has CDR1 SQVTM and CDR2 ANQGSEA. The CDR3 is 12 amino acids. The CDR3 DNA reads TGCAGCGTTGAAGACAGGGGATATGGCTACACCTTC. Translation: CSVEDRGYGYTF.

The chain combines TRBV29-1 with TRBJ1-1; unclear D gene. V dropped 4 bases and J dropped 3 bases, with 9 bases sitting between them. Germline V gene data show CDR1 as SQVTM and CDR2 as ANQGSEA. The CDR3 sequence is 12 residues long. CDR3 in amino acids: CSVGGGDTEAFF. Written as DNA, the CDR3 is TGCAGCGTTGGGGGTGGAGACACTGAAGCTTTCTTT.

This chain links TRBV15 with TRBJ2-1; D is uncertain. This CDR3 region has 14 residues. Per the germline V gene, CDR1 is LNHNV and CDR2 is YYDKDF (reference sequence). Trimming left V 4 bases short and J 6 bases short, with 13 bases between. This CDR3 reads CATSTVDRPNEQFF. CDR3 DNA: TGTGCCACCAGCACTGTCGACCGGCCCAATGAGCAGTTCTTC.

The CDR3 nucleotides are TGTGCCAGCAGTTCCGGGACAGAGAATTCACCCCTCCACTTT. Protein: CASSSGTENSPLHF. This chain connects TRBV27 to TRBJ1-6; 7 bases fit TRBD1. CDR1 is MNHEY, CDR2 SMNVEV, per germline (reference sequence). With V trimmed by 4 bases and J by 7 bases, 4 bases remained unmatched. This CDR3 spans 14 amino acids.

This clone was detected ten times or more. The chain joins TRBV2 to TRBJ2-3; D unresolved. Trimming stripped 8 bases from V and 2 bases from J, with 5 bases between. Germline V gene sequence: CDR1 SNHLY, CDR2 FYNNEI. The CDR3 consists of 11 residues. CDR3 DNA: TGTGCCAGCGGTATCACAGATACGCAGTATTTT. This translates into CASGITDTQYF.

CDR3 sequence: CASSVLGKLFF. Here the CDR3 DNA reads TGTGCCAGCAGTGTCCTTGGAAAACTGTTTTTT. The chain employs TRBV2 and TRBJ1-4; the D is unclear. The V end was cut by 4 bases, the J end by 10 bases, with 7 bases between. This CDR3 is built from 11 residues. CDR1 is SNHLY and CDR2 is FYNNEI in the germline V gene.

The CDR3 loop reads CASKRGGRDEQYF. The CDR3 DNA reads as TGTGCCAGCAAGCGGGGGGGACGTGACGAGCAGTACTTC. This chain links TRBV6-5 with TRBJ2-7, with 10 bases identical to TRBD2. Trimming took 7 bases from V and 5 from J; bases not matched to a gene: 5. CDR3 length: 13 amino acids. Germline CDR1 reads MNHEY; CDR2 reads SVGAGI.

This rearrangement joins TRBV6-5 to TRBJ1-1; D possibly corresponds to TRBD1 (5 bases). The V gene's germline CDR1 is MNHEY and CDR2 SVGAGI. V lost 11 bases to trimming and J lost 5 bases, with 15 bases between them. This CDR3 contains 12 residues. The CDR3 region has the DNA TGTGCCGCGAGGGGAGGAGGTACTGAAGCTTTCTTT. Translated: CAARGGGTEAFF.

V gene TRBV29-1 combines with J gene TRBJ2-4; D assignment may be TRBD1 or TRBD2 (5 bases each). Looked up from germline, CDR1 is SQVTM and CDR2 is ANQGSEA. V lost 3 bases, J lost 8 bases, and 11 bases lay in between. The CDR3 is 12 amino acids. CDR3 region: CSVEGPEDIQYF. The DNA of the CDR3 is TGCAGCGTTGAGGGACCAGAGGACATTCAGTACTTC.

The chain recombines TRBV7-2 with TRBJ1-6, with D unclear. Trimming pared 5 bases from V and 14 bases from J, leaving 19 bases between. The CDR3 is made up of 14 amino acids. Germline-derived CDR1 and CDR2 are SGHTA and FQGNSA. CDR3 region: CASSPGLSRSALHF. The CDR3 region has the DNA TGTGCCAGCAGCCCTGGACTGAGCCGTTCGGCCCTCCACTTT.

The CDR3 DNA reads as TGTGCCAGCAGTCTAGCGGGGTTGGAGACCCAGTACTTC. This codes for CASSLAGLETQYF. J is TRBJ2-5 and V is TRBV25-1, with TRBD2 matching 9 bases. The CDR3 loop spans 13 amino acids. Germline V lookup: CDR1 MGHDK, CDR2 SYGVNS. The V segment lost 5 bases and the J segment 5 bases; nucleotides outside the gene matches: 3. The variable domain in full, with the rest retrieved from reference TRBV25-1 and TRBJ2-5, is EADIYQTPRYLVIGTGKKITLECSQTMGHDKMYWYQQDPGMELHLIHYSYGVNSTEKGDLSSESTVSRIRTEHFPLTLESARPSHTSQYLCASSLAGLETQYFGPGTRLLVL.

The chain recombines TRBV29-1 with TRBJ1-1; D might be TRBD1 (6 bases). The germline gives CDR1 SQVTM, CDR2 ANQGSEA. CDR3 length equals 12 residues. Deletions cut 6 bases from V and 5 bases from J, with 13 bases between. The CDR3 region has the DNA TGCAGCGTCCGACAGGCTGGAACTGAAGCTTTCTTT. It yields the protein CSVRQAGTEAFF.

This clone was detected only a few times. The rearrangement links TRBV7-3 to TRBJ2-6; D is unclear. This CDR3 comprises 14 residues. Looked up from germline, CDR1 is SGHTA and CDR2 is FQGTGA. Trimming removed 5 bases from V and 3 bases from J, with 8 bases in between. CDR3 sequence (DNA): TGTGCCAGCAGCGAGAATGGTGGGGCCAACGTCCTGACTTTC. It translates to CASSENGGANVLTF.

Of note for this clone: A far bigger clonotype differs at one base, so this is likely a read error. Within the sample, other DNA sequences also encode this same CDR3. J is TRBJ2-5 and V is TRBV5-6; 12 bases agree with TRBD2. The CDR3 is made up of 17 amino acids. From germline, CDR1 is SGHDT and CDR2 YYEEEE. The V segment lost 4 bases and the J segment 3 bases; nucleotides outside the gene matches: 10. The CDR3 DNA sequence: TGTGCCAGCAGCAACGGTCTAGCGGGGGGGACTGAAGAGACCCAGTACTTC. This sequence encodes CASSNGLAGGTEETQYF.

This clone showed up just a few times. The chain employs TRBV10-3 and TRBJ1-3, with 7 nucleotides matching TRBD1. Germline CDR1 and CDR2: ENHRY and SYGVKD. The CDR3 totals 15 residues. The V segment lost 10 bases and the J segment 0 bases; nucleotides outside the gene matches: 9. CDR3 in amino acids: CATVEEGASGNTIYF. The CDR3 nucleotides are TGTGCCACGGTGGAGGAGGGGGCCTCTGGAAACACCATATATTTT.

The genes are TRBV15 and TRBJ1-5, with no clear D. CDR3 length: 14 amino acids. The V end was cut by 0 bases, the J end by 5 bases, with 8 bases between. Germline V gene data show CDR1 as LNHNV and CDR2 as YYDKDF (reference sequence). CDR3 residues: CATSREGLHQPQHF. The CDR3 DNA reads TGTGCCACCAGCAGAGAAGGGTTGCATCAGCCCCAGCATTTT.

The CDR3 sequence: CASSLFLNEQFF. The CDR3 bases are TGTGCCAGCAGCTTATTCCTCAATGAGCAGTTCTTC. The rearrangement links TRBV7-2 to TRBJ2-1; D unresolved. Germline lookup yields CDR1 SGHTA and CDR2 FQGNSA. The CDR3 sequence is 12 residues long. The V and J ends lost 2 bases and 6 bases respectively, with 5 bases between them.

CDR3 region: CASSQDARGGDEQFF. CDR3 coding DNA: TGCGCCAGCAGCCAAGATGCGAGGGGGGGCGATGAGCAGTTCTTC. This sequence joins TRBV4-3 and TRBJ2-1; TRBD2 is a possible D gene (7 bases). Per the germline V gene, CDR1 is LGHNA and CDR2 is YSLEER. This CDR3 comprises 15 residues. The germline V and J ends were trimmed by 0 bases and 8 bases, with 14 bases remaining between them.

The V call is TRBV11-2, the J call TRBJ1-2, with 8 positions matching TRBD1. The ends lost 2 bases at V and 0 bases at J; junction bases unmatched: 8. The CDR3 loop spans 17 amino acids. Germline CDR1 reads SGHAT; CDR2 reads FQNNGV. The CDR3 loop is CASSLLGQATPNYGYTF. CDR3 sequence (DNA): TGTGCCAGCAGCTTATTGGGACAGGCGACACCTAACTATGGCTACACCTTC.

This chain connects TRBV29-1 to TRBJ2-7; 11 bases are a match to TRBD1. Germline CDR1 SQVTM, CDR2 ANQGSEA. The CDR3 contains 11 residues. The CDR3 loop is CSGGTGGEQYF. The CDR3 coding sequence is TGCAGTGGAGGGACAGGGGGGGAGCAGTACTTC.

The V and J genes are TRBV6-5 and TRBJ1-2; D ambiguous. Trimming shortened V by 5 bases and J by 4 bases, and 11 bases separated the two germline ends. From germline, CDR1 is MNHEY and CDR2 SVGAGI. The CDR3 has 13 amino acids. Here the CDR3 DNA reads TGTGCCAGCAGTCCTCGGGGTACCTATGGCTACACCTTC. It is translated as CASSPRGTYGYTF.

The J gene is TRBJ2-5, the V gene TRBV6-6; 8 bases agree with TRBD2. CDR1 is MNHNY, CDR2 SVGAGI, per germline (reference sequence). Trimming took 7 bases from V and 5 from J; bases not matched to a gene: 9. CDR3 length equals 14 residues. The CDR3 DNA reads TGTGCCAGCAAACCGGGGGGGCCGGTGGAGACCCAGTACTTC. Its translation is CASKPGGPVETQYF.

This sequence joins TRBV5-4 and TRBJ2-5; TRBD2 aligns across 7 bases. The CDR3 totals 16 residues. The germline gives CDR1 SGHNT, CDR2 YYREEE (reference sequence). After removal of 0 bases from V and 5 bases from J, the junction contained 10 bases not matched to a gene. Written as DNA, the CDR3 is TGTGCCAGCAGCTTGGGCGGGGGACTTACCCTGGAGACCCAGTACTTC. The encoded protein is CASSLGGGLTLETQYF.

V usage is TRBV13 and J usage is TRBJ1-2; D is undetermined. V was clipped by 0 bases and J by 13 bases, with 15 bases between them. This CDR3 spans 13 amino acids. Germline CDR1 and CDR2: PRHDT and FYEKMQ (reference sequence). The CDR3 DNA is TGTGCCAGCAGCTTAGGGAATCCGGGGTTGTCCACCTTC. It translates to CASSLGNPGLSTF. Complete variable domain (other parts from reference TRBV13 and TRBJ1-2): AAGVIQSPRHLIKEKRETATLKCYPIPRHDTVYWYQQGPGQDPQFLISFYEKMQSDKGSIPDRFSAQQFSDYHSELNMSSLELGDSALYFCASSLGNPGLSTFGSGTRLTVV.

The rearrangement links TRBV29-1 to TRBJ1-1; perhaps TRBD1 as D (6 bases). Germline CDR1 reads SQVTM; CDR2 reads ANQGSEA. This CDR3 comprises 14 residues. Trimming left V 6 bases short and J 0 bases short, with 14 bases between. The CDR3 nucleotides are TGCAGCGTGCGTCGGGGGGCATTGAACACTGAAGCTTTCTTT. Protein: CSVRRGALNTEAFF.

The chain joins TRBV2 to TRBJ2-1; D is perhaps TRBD1 (5 bases). The CDR3 is made up of 13 amino acids. Between the trimmed V and J ends, which lost 6 bases and 16 bases, there was a span of 22 bases. Germline values: CDR1 SNHLY, CDR2 FYNNEI. CDR3 region: CASSSSLDSLVFF. The CDR3 DNA is TGTGCCAGCAGCTCCTCTTTAGACAGCTTGGTCTTCTTC. The variable domain in full, with the rest retrieved from reference TRBV2 and TRBJ2-1, is EPEVTQTPSHQVTQMGQEVILRCVPISNHLYFYWYRQILGQKVEFLVSFYNNEISEKSEIFDDQFSVERPDGSNFTLKIRSTKLEDSAMYFCASSSSLDSLVFFGPGTRLTVL.

This clone was seen a single time. This chain links TRBV5-6 with TRBJ2-3; D call uncertain. In germline, CDR1 is SGHDT, CDR2 YYEEEE. The CDR3 length is 12 residues. The V and J ends lost 3 bases and 6 bases respectively, with 8 bases between them. In nucleotides, the CDR3 is TGTGCCAGCAGCTACATACACGATACGCAGTATTTT. Translating it yields CASSYIHDTQYF.

The rearrangement links TRBV2 to TRBJ1-2; 9 bases match TRBD1. This CDR3 region has 14 residues. After removal of 6 bases from V and 3 bases from J, the junction contained 5 bases not matched to a gene. In germline, CDR1 is SNHLY, CDR2 FYNNEI. CDR3 in DNA: TGTGCCAGCAGCCCTGACAGGGGGGACTATGGCTACACCTTC. Protein product: CASSPDRGDYGYTF.

CDR3 protein: CASSLALGAAYNEQFF. CDR3 bases: TGTGCCAGCAGCTTAGCGCTTGGGGCAGCCTACAATGAGCAGTTCTTC. This chain joins TRBV7-2 and TRBJ2-1; tentative D call: TRBD1 (5 bases). CDR1 is SGHTA and CDR2 is FQGNSA in the germline V gene. The CDR3 is 16 residues long. V was cut by 0 bases and J by 2 bases, with 11 bases left in between.

This rearrangement joins TRBV29-1 to TRBJ2-3, with TRBD2 identical over 12 bases. The CDR3 consists of 15 residues. Germline CDR1 and CDR2: SQVTM and ANQGSEA. V was clipped by 6 bases and J by 1 base; unmatched bases: 5. The CDR3 DNA sequence: TGCAGCGTCTCAACTAGCGGGGGGCGCACAGATACGCAGTATTTT. Amino acids: CSVSTSGGRTDTQYF.